Listed here are 2 T cell receptor beta chains from one sample, sequenced in a study of blood T cell repertoires in COVID-19. The table came from immunoSEQ multiplex PCR; TCRdb's copy has only in-frame clones and leaves some out. Of around 210,000 clones listed, approximately 80% are singletons. Sequenced sample: peripheral blood. The receptors originated from a man in his 60s with COVID-19, enrolled during active disease.

This rearrangement joins TRBV4-2 to TRBJ1-2; 8 bases are shared with TRBD1. This CDR3 spans 14 amino acids. V trimming: 4 bases; J trimming: 4 bases; junction bases outside the gene matches: 5. The germline V gene encodes CDR1 LGHNA and CDR2 YNFKEQ. The CDR3 is CASSLQGASYGYTF. The CDR3 DNA follows: TGTGCCAGCAGCCTTCAGGGGGCGAGCTATGGCTACACCTTC.

J is TRBJ1-1 and V is TRBV5-8, with a weak D call TRBD1 (5 bases). This CDR3 contains 15 residues. The ends were cut back, 3 bases at V and 0 bases at J, with 12 bases in the middle. Germline V gene sequence: CDR1 SGHTS, CDR2 YDEGEE. The CDR3 DNA is TGTGCCAGCAGCTGGGCCAGGGTGGTGAACACTGAAGCTTTCTTT. It translates to CASSWARVVNTEAFF.